Below, 2 T cell receptor beta chains from the same sample are listed, as sequenced in a study of Graves' ophthalmopathy and Graves' hyperthyroidism (dated by TCRdb to between 2018 and 2020). TCRdb shows the sequencer as Illumina HiSeq 2000. TCR beta CDR3 regions were amplified from RNA transcripts for repertoire sequencing. A first-round RT-PCR used HTBI primers with the Qiagen OneStep RT-PCR kit, followed by a second-round multiplex PCR, size selection and purification. The raw public data were reprocessed by TCRdb itself: fastp quality trimming at Q25, MiXCR clonotype calling, in-frame beta chains only. Each entry is one CDR3 protein sequence, shown with its most common DNA and genes. Within this sample are under 800,000 distinct CDR3 sequences, with approximately 22% of them counted one time only. Roughly 6.9% of the sample rests with the top ten. The source material was peripheral blood. All receptors come from a woman aged 18-35 years with stable Graves' hyperthyroidism. Some clones in this sample may be carry-over from other donors' samples. Donor details come from another sample of the same person, matched by shared clones.

The V call is TRBV7-2, the J call TRBJ1-5; a weak D match, TRBD1 (5 bases). Deletions cut 0 bases from V and 2 bases from J, with 11 bases between. Germline values: CDR1 SGHTA, CDR2 FQGNSA. The CDR3 loop spans 16 amino acids. The CDR3 nucleotides are TGTGCCAGCAGCTTAGCGGGGGGAATGGGCAATCAGCCCCAGCATTTT. This sequence encodes CASSLAGGMGNQPQHF.

The V and J genes are TRBV3-1 and TRBJ1-6; D is ambiguous. The germline gives CDR1 LGHDT, CDR2 YNNKEL (reference sequence). This CDR3 comprises 13 residues. V lost 0 bases to trimming and J lost 10 bases, with 7 bases between them. The CDR3 DNA reads as TGTGCCAGCAGCCAAGAGTGGATCTCACCCCTCCACTTT. Its translation: CASSQEWISPLHF.